Each of the 15 T cell receptor beta chains below was sequenced from the same sample in a study of PD-L1 blockade in urothelial cancer. Assay used: immunoSEQ multiplex PCR; TCRdb lists only in-frame clones, some missing. The repertoire holds 90,000 or so clones, with roughly 89% as singletons. Time point described: pretreatment peripheral blood. This specimen consisted of PBMCs, obtained around atezolizumab (anti-PD-L1) treatment. All receptors derive from a man aged 60 to 75 with urothelial cancer.

The chain employs TRBV14 and TRBJ2-3, with D possibly being TRBD2 (5 bases). CDR3 size: 13 residues. Germline assignment: CDR1 SGHDN and CDR2 FVKESK. The V end lost 4 bases, the J end lost 5 bases, and 10 bases lay between the germline ends. CDR3 residues: CASSPNRGDTQYF. CDR3 nucleotides: TGTGCCAGCAGCCCCAATCGGGGAGATACGCAGTATTTT.

The J gene is TRBJ1-3, the V gene TRBV5-1, with D uncertain. The CDR3 contains 16 residues. Germline-derived CDR1 and CDR2 are SGHRS and YFSETQ. V gave up 3 bases and J gave up 1 base, with 14 bases separating them. As DNA, the CDR3 is TGCGCCAGCAGCTCTGGTGGTGGAGCTTCTGGAAACACCATATATTTT. Amino acids: CASSSGGGASGNTIYF.

The chain couples TRBV6-5 to TRBJ2-7; 9 bases map to TRBD2. The length of the CDR3 is 15 residues. Per germline, CDR1 MNHEY and CDR2 SVGAGI. Trimming took 6 bases from V and 2 from J; bases not matched to a gene: 8. The CDR3 protein is CASSLFSGSTYEQYF. The CDR3, as DNA: TGTGCCAGCAGCCTGTTTAGCGGGAGTACCTACGAGCAGTACTTC.

The rearrangement links TRBV6-6 to TRBJ2-7; possibly TRBD1 for D (5 bases). Germline assignment: CDR1 MNHNY and CDR2 SVGAGI (reference sequence). The CDR3 sequence is 13 residues long. Trimming pared 5 bases from V and 4 bases from J, leaving 12 bases between. The CDR3 reads CASSHPQGYEQYF. The CDR3 DNA sequence: TGTGCCAGCAGTCACCCCCAGGGATACGAGCAGTACTTC.

This rearrangement joins TRBV25-1 to TRBJ2-1; 8 bases match TRBD2. There are 17 residues in the CDR3. Germline V gene sequence: CDR1 MGHDK, CDR2 SYGVNS. V trimming: 3 bases; J trimming: 3 bases; junction bases outside the gene matches: 10. CDR3 bases: TGTGCCAGCAGTGATACAGGTCTAGCGGGTAACTACAATGAGCAGTTCTTC. It yields the protein CASSDTGLAGNYNEQFF. Drawing the rest from reference TRBV25-1 and TRBJ2-1, the complete variable domain is EADIYQTPRYLVIGTGKKITLECSQTMGHDKMYWYQQDPGMELHLIHYSYGVNSTEKGDLSSESTVSRIRTEHFPLTLESARPSHTSQYLCASSDTGLAGNYNEQFFGPGTRLTVL.

The CDR3 bases are TGTGCCAGCAGCTTAGGGGGAAGACTAGCGGGCAGCACAGATACGCAGTATTTT. It specifies CASSLGGRLAGSTDTQYF. The J gene is TRBJ2-3, the V gene TRBV7-2, with 10 nucleotides matching TRBD2. V was clipped by 1 base and J by 0 bases; unmatched bases: 7. This CDR3 has 18 amino acids. The germline gives CDR1 SGHTA, CDR2 FQGNSA.

This chain connects TRBV15 to TRBJ2-3; TRBD2 matches 8 bases. V was clipped by 0 bases and J by 3 bases; unmatched bases: 17. Germline CDR1 reads LNHNV; CDR2 reads YYDKDF (reference sequence). The CDR3 consists of 20 residues. The CDR3, as DNA: TGTGCCACCAGCAGAGATTCGGGAGCGGGGGCCATCCAGGGGACAGATACGCAGTATTTT. The encoded protein is CATSRDSGAGAIQGTDTQYF.

The V gene is TRBV7-3, the J gene TRBJ2-2; the D is unclear. The germline CDR1 and CDR2 sequences are SGHTA and FQGTGA. The CDR3 is 14 residues long. Trimming left V 1 base short and J 2 bases short, with 5 bases between. This CDR3 is CASSLSGNTGELFF. The CDR3 nucleotides read TGTGCCAGCAGCTTAAGCGGAAACACCGGGGAGCTGTTTTTT.

This clone was recorded once. The chain recombines TRBV28 with TRBJ1-1; TRBD1 might be the D (6 bases). The CDR3 length is 15 residues. Germline CDR1 and CDR2: MDHEN and SYDVKM. Trimming took off 5 bases at V and 1 base at J, with 14 bases between the two ends. CDR3 nucleotides: TGTGCCAGCAGTAAACAGGGACAACGGAACACTGAAGCTTTCTTT. It is translated as CASSKQGQRNTEAFF.

This clone appeared a few times. The rearrangement links TRBV30 to TRBJ2-1; 11 positions match TRBD2. The CDR3 covers 14 residues. Losses at the gene ends were 4 bases for V and 5 bases for J; bases not matched to a gene: 4. Germline loops: CDR1 GTSNPN, CDR2 SVGIG (reference sequence). The CDR3 is CAWIKLAGDNEQFF. The CDR3 coding sequence is TGTGCCTGGATTAAACTAGCGGGAGACAATGAGCAGTTCTTC.

V and J are TRBV18 and TRBJ1-2; 11 positions match TRBD1. CDR3 length: 15 residues. The germline CDR1 and CDR2 sequences are KGHSH and LQKENI. V lost 6 bases and J lost 7; bases outside the gene matches: 10. The chain's CDR3 is CASSERTGGDLGYTF. The CDR3 nucleotides are TGTGCCAGCTCTGAGCGGACAGGGGGCGATCTTGGCTACACCTTC.

The rearrangement joins TRBV6-5 to TRBJ1-1, with TRBD1 matching 11 bases. Trimming cost V 2 bases and J 6 bases; bases outside gene matches: 5. The CDR3 loop spans 15 amino acids. CDR1 MNHEY and CDR2 SVGAGI come from the germline V gene. CDR3 nucleotides: TGTGCCAGCAGTTACGTAGGGACAGGGGGAGCTGAAGCTTTCTTT. Its translation: CASSYVGTGGAEAFF.

The rearrangement links TRBV14 to TRBJ2-4; TRBD1 might be the D (6 bases). With 1 base removed from V and 0 bases from J, the gap between germline ends came to 16 bases. Per the germline V gene, CDR1 is SGHDN and CDR2 is FVKESK. The CDR3 spans 18 residues. CDR3 DNA: TGTGCCAGCAGCCAAGGTCGTCAGGGGCCATTAGCCAAAAACATTCAGTACTTC. Its translation: CASSQGRQGPLAKNIQYF.

The sample holds a few counts of this clone. This chain connects TRBV19 to TRBJ1-2; D ambiguous. CDR1 is LNHDA and CDR2 is SQIVND in the germline V gene (reference sequence). With 5 bases removed from V and 4 bases from J, the gap between germline ends came to 11 bases. The CDR3 extends over 13 amino acids. The CDR3 bases are TGTGCCAGTAGTCCAGGACGGGGCTATGGCTACACCTTC. Its translation: CASSPGRGYGYTF. The whole variable domain, remainder taken from reference TRBV19 and TRBJ1-2, is DGGITQSPKYLFRKEGQNVTLSCEQNLNHDAMYWYRQDPGQGLRLIYYSQIVNDFQKGDIAEGYSVSREKKESFPLTVTSAQKNPTAFYLCASSPGRGYGYTFGSGTRLTVV.

This sequence joins TRBV5-6 and TRBJ2-7; 9 nucleotides align to TRBD1. The length of the CDR3 is 14 residues. Per germline, CDR1 SGHDT and CDR2 YYEEEE. Trimming at V came to 3 bases and at J to 6 bases, leaving 7 bases not matched to a gene. DNA of the CDR3: TGTGCCAGCAGCTCCCGGGACAGGGTTTTCGAGCAGTACTTC. Its translation is CASSSRDRVFEQYF.